The next 17 T cell receptor beta chains were all read from a single sample in a study of Graves' ophthalmopathy and Graves' hyperthyroidism. RNA transcripts were the source from which TCR beta CDR3 regions were amplified. After a first-round RT-PCR with HTBI primers, a second-round multiplex PCR was run. TCRdb used MiXCR to reprocess the multiplex PCR reads, holding one entry per CDR3 protein. The sample yields about 370,000 distinct CDR3 sequences, about 17% seen once. Sequenced material: peripheral blood. These TCRs come from a woman aged 18-30 years with Graves' ophthalmopathy.

The genes are TRBV12-3 or TRBV12-4 and TRBJ2-7; a weak D match, TRBD2 (5 bases). Trimming removed 1 base at V and 5 bases at J, with 18 bases between. The CDR3 runs 16 residues. CDR3 in amino acids: CASSLGLPGLSHEQYF. The CDR3 DNA reads as TGTGCCAGCAGTTTAGGTCTGCCCGGACTCAGCCACGAGCAGTACTTC.

This clonotype has a count of ten or more. Its ends do not fully match the called genes, so a read error is possible. The rearrangement joins TRBV15 to TRBJ2-7, with 11 bases that match TRBD2. From germline, CDR1 is LNHNV and CDR2 YYDKDF (reference sequence). This CDR3 spans 16 amino acids. CDR3: CATSTGTSGTLDEQHF. The CDR3 DNA reads TGTGCCACCAGCACCGGGACTAGCGGCACGTTGGACGAGCAGCACTTC.

This clonotype was found many times. As DNA, the CDR3 is TGTGCCAGCAGCTTAGCGGCGGCGCTAGCGGGAGCCGAGCAGTACTTC. Protein: CASSLAAALAGAEQYF. The chain employs TRBV11-1 and TRBJ2-7; 10 bases agree with TRBD2. Trimming took 0 bases from V and 6 from J; bases not matched to a gene: 8. CDR3 length: 16 residues. Germline V lookup: CDR1 SGHAT, CDR2 FQDESV (reference sequence).

Ten or more counts support this clonotype. The chain uses TRBV28 and TRBJ2-7, with D possibly being TRBD1 or TRBD2 (7 bases each). V was clipped by 6 bases and J by 0 bases, with 18 bases between them. The CDR3 consists of 16 residues. In germline, CDR1 is MDHEN, CDR2 SYDVKM. DNA of the CDR3: TGTGCCAGCAGGGGGGGGACCTGGGACAGCTCCTACGAGCAGTACTTC. Translation gives CASRGGTWDSSYEQYF.

There are many counts of this clonotype. V is TRBV9 and J is TRBJ2-5; 11 nucleotides line up with TRBD2. There are 16 residues in the CDR3. The V gene end was trimmed by 3 bases and the J gene end by 2 bases; junction bases not matched to a gene: 6. Germline V lookup: CDR1 SGDLS, CDR2 YYNGEE. Written as DNA, the CDR3 is TGTGCCAGCAGCGCGGGACTAGCGGCCGTTCAAGAGACCCAGTACTTC. Translating gives CASSAGLAAVQETQYF.

This chain joins TRBV5-4 and TRBJ1-1, with TRBD1 matching 9 bases. The CDR3 runs to 17 residues. From germline, CDR1 is SGHNT and CDR2 YYREEE (reference sequence). Trimming removed 4 bases from V and 4 bases from J; junction bases left unmatched: 14. CDR3 loop: CASSVVGQGPWSTEAFF. The DNA for the CDR3 is TGTGCCAGCAGCGTTGTGGGACAGGGTCCCTGGTCCACTGAAGCTTTCTTT.

This clonotype came up many times. J is TRBJ2-2 and V is TRBV19; no reliable D call. V was shortened by 7 bases and J by 2 bases, with 11 bases between the two germline ends. This CDR3 spans 14 amino acids. Germline V gene data show CDR1 as LNHDA and CDR2 as SQIVND (reference sequence). The CDR3 loop reads CASNGRRNTGELFF. The CDR3 DNA reads TGTGCCAGTAACGGGCGGAGAAACACCGGGGAGCTGTTTTTT.

In this sample, this clonotype turned up a few times. J is TRBJ2-5 and V is TRBV6-5; 7 bases are a match to TRBD1. Germline V gene lookup returns CDR1 MNHEY and CDR2 SVGAGI. Trimming took 2 bases from V and 5 from J; bases not matched to a gene: 8. The CDR3 contains 15 residues. The CDR3 DNA follows: TGTGCCAGCAGTTACCGACCGACAGGGACCGAGACCCAGTACTTC. Its protein product is CASSYRPTGTETQYF.

This clonotype showed up many times. This chain uses TRBV28 with TRBJ2-2, with D hard to call. This CDR3 is built from 13 residues. Germline lookup yields CDR1 MDHEN and CDR2 SYDVKM. V was pared by 4 bases and J by 2 bases, with 5 bases between. CDR3 protein: CASSSSNTGELFF. The CDR3 DNA sequence: TGTGCCAGCAGTTCGTCCAACACCGGGGAGCTGTTTTTT.

This clonotype was counted many times. This chain joins TRBV28 and TRBJ1-5, with D possibly matching TRBD1 (6 bases). The CDR3 runs 14 residues. Germline loops: CDR1 MDHEN, CDR2 SYDVKM. Between the trimmed V and J ends, which lost 5 bases and 11 bases, there was a span of 19 bases. For the CDR3, the DNA is TGTGCCAGCAGTCCCGTACAGGGACCCTCGGCCCAGCATTTT. Its translation is CASSPVQGPSAQHF.

This clonotype was observed many times. This chain joins TRBV11-2 and TRBJ1-2; D not certain. The germline V gene has CDR1 SGHAT and CDR2 FQNNGV. The V and J ends lost 5 bases and 7 bases respectively, with 17 bases between them. The CDR3 is 14 residues long. For the CDR3, the DNA is TGTGCCAGCAGCCGCCTCGGGAGGGTAGGTGGCTACACCTTC. Translation gives CASSRLGRVGGYTF. Based on the CDR3 plus reference TRBV11-2 and TRBJ1-2, the full variable domain is EAGVAQSPRYKIIEKRQSVAFWCNPISGHATLYWYQQILGQGPKLLIQFQNNGVVDDSQLPKDRFSAERLKGVDSTLKIQPAKLEDSAVYLCASSRLGRVGGYTFGSGTRLTVV.

The chain is built from TRBV19 and TRBJ1-1, with D possibly TRBD1 on 5 matching bases. This CDR3 has 15 amino acids. V was shortened by 1 base and J by 4 bases, with 13 bases between the two germline ends. Germline CDR1 and CDR2: LNHDA and SQIVND (reference sequence). The CDR3 is CASSIGARAATEAFF. The CDR3 DNA follows: TGTGCCAGTAGTATAGGGGCCAGGGCGGCCACTGAAGCTTTCTTT.

The V call is TRBV12-3 or TRBV12-4, the J call TRBJ2-2, with D perhaps matching TRBD1 (5 bases). CDR3 length: 13 residues. The V gene lost 6 bases and the J gene lost 8 bases, with 13 bases spanning the gap. In DNA form, the CDR3 reads TGTGCCAGCAGGGTATCACCAGGGGGGGAGCTGTTTTTT. Translating it yields CASRVSPGGELFF.

This clonotype was counted ten times or more. The chain couples TRBV7-2 to TRBJ1-5; no clear D. CDR1 and CDR2 from the germline V gene are SGHTA and FQGNSA. The CDR3 totals 13 residues. V was shortened by 5 bases and J by 7 bases, with 12 bases between the two germline ends. In DNA form, the CDR3 reads TGTGCCAGCAGCCCGAGAATAGGACAGCCCCAGCATTTT. Translated: CASSPRIGQPQHF.

The V call is TRBV7-3, the J call TRBJ2-7, with a possible D match to TRBD2 (5 bases). Germline V CDR1 and CDR2: SGHTA, FQGTGA. V shed 3 bases and J shed 2 bases, with 11 bases lying between them. The CDR3 is 14 residues long. This chain's CDR3 is CASSFAGGTYEQYF. CDR3 sequence (DNA): TGTGCCAGCAGCTTCGCGGGCGGAACCTACGAGCAGTACTTC.

This clonotype occurred many times. This chain joins TRBV28 and TRBJ1-2; 7 bases match TRBD1. The CDR3 spans 15 residues. With 3 bases clipped from V and 2 bases from J, the junction kept 6 bases outside the gene matches. Germline CDR1 and CDR2: MDHEN and SYDVKM. CDR3 DNA: TGTGCCAGCAGTTTTCCCGGGACAGCGAACTATGGCTACACCTTC. It encodes CASSFPGTANYGYTF.

The chain carries TRBV12-3 or TRBV12-4 and TRBJ2-7; the match to TRBD1 covers 8 bases. This CDR3 is 14 amino acids long. The trim removed 0 bases at V and 6 bases at J, leaving 4 bases unmatched. The CDR3 bases are TGTGCCAGCAGTTTAGCGCCAGGGGGCGCCGAGCAGTACTTC. It translates to CASSLAPGGAEQYF.